These 20 T cell receptor beta chains were all obtained from the same sample, sequenced in a study of T cell changes during pregnancy in multiple sclerosis. Produced via immunoSEQ multiplex PCR; TCRdb's table is partial and in-frame only. This sample has approximately 70,000 clones, with approximately 90% found just once. Sequencing was performed on peripheral blood, taken in the second trimester of pregnancy. These receptors were collected from a female donor in good health, enrolled as a control in a pregnancy study.

The rearrangement joins TRBV11-3 to TRBJ2-7; the D gene is possibly TRBD2 (5 bases). The CDR3 is 14 residues long. The germline gives CDR1 SGHNT, CDR2 YENEEA. The V and J ends lost 3 bases and 3 bases respectively, with 12 bases between them. The CDR3 coding sequence is TGTGCCAGCAGCTTGGTCGGAGGCGACTACGAGCAGTACTTC. This codes for CASSLVGGDYEQYF.

The rearrangement joins TRBV10-3 to TRBJ2-5; 7 bases line up with TRBD1. The CDR3 covers 15 residues. Germline loops: CDR1 ENHRY, CDR2 SYGVKD. V lost 0 bases and J lost 0; bases outside the gene matches: 1. The CDR3 DNA is TGTGCCATCAGTGAGTCCGGACAGGACCAAGAGACCCAGTACTTC. The encoded protein is CAISESGQDQETQYF.

This chain connects TRBV27 to TRBJ2-1, with a tentative D call TRBD1 (6 bases). The CDR3 is 13 residues long. Germline assignment: CDR1 MNHEY and CDR2 SMNVEV (reference sequence). Trimming cost V 6 bases and J 5 bases, with 11 bases left between them. CDR3 sequence reads: CASSLQGNNEQFF. The CDR3 DNA follows: TGTGCCAGCAGCCTACAGGGTAACAATGAGCAGTTCTTC.

V and J are TRBV10-2 and TRBJ2-5; TRBD2 aligns across 8 bases. The DNA end is a closer match to TRBJ2-7, so the J assignment may be wrong. Germline V gives CDR1 WSHSY, CDR2 SAAADI. The CDR3 is made up of 18 amino acids. The CDR3 nucleotides read TGCGCCAGCAGTGAGATAACACTAGCGGCAGGACCTCCTAACGAGCAGTACTTC. Protein product: CASSEITLAAGPPNEQYF.

The genes are TRBV5-6 and TRBJ2-5, with 8 positions matching TRBD2. The CDR3 is 13 residues long. The trim removed 4 bases at V and 5 bases at J, leaving 4 bases unmatched. The V gene's germline CDR1 is SGHDT and CDR2 YYEEEE. This CDR3 is CASSAGGGETQYF. DNA of the CDR3: TGTGCCAGCAGCGCGGGGGGCGGGGAGACCCAGTACTTC.

This rearrangement joins TRBV5-1 to TRBJ2-5, with D uncertain. The CDR3 extends over 15 amino acids. Germline V CDR1 and CDR2: SGHRS, YFSETQ. Trimming stripped 4 bases from V and 1 base from J, with 14 bases between. CDR3 in amino acids: CASSGILSGQETQYF. For the CDR3, the DNA is TGCGCCAGCAGCGGAATACTTTCGGGCCAAGAGACCCAGTACTTC.

The chain recombines TRBV2 with TRBJ2-1; 8 nucleotides match TRBD2. Germline V gene lookup returns CDR1 SNHLY and CDR2 FYNNEI. Trimming removed 4 bases from V and 2 bases from J; junction bases left unmatched: 7. This CDR3 has 16 amino acids. CDR3 DNA sequence: TGTGCCAGCAGTGCCTGGCGGGGGGTCCCCTACAATGAGCAGTTCTTC. This sequence encodes CASSAWRGVPYNEQFF.

V usage is TRBV7-3 and J usage is TRBJ2-7; weak D call: TRBD1 (6 bases). V dropped 3 bases and J dropped 5 bases, with 14 bases sitting between them. The CDR3 totals 14 residues. Germline V CDR1 and CDR2: SGHTA, FQGTGA. CDR3: CASSFLGGSNEQYF. The CDR3 region has the DNA TGTGCCAGCAGCTTCCTAGGGGGATCCAACGAGCAGTACTTC.

The V gene is TRBV30, the J gene TRBJ2-5, with 8 bases aligning to TRBD2. Germline V gene sequence: CDR1 GTSNPN, CDR2 SVGIG (reference sequence). The CDR3 extends over 13 amino acids. The junction had 5 bases not matched to a gene; V was cut back by 6 bases and J by 2 bases. Written as DNA, the CDR3 is TGTGCCTGTCTACTAGCGGCTCAAGAGACCCAGTACTTC. This encodes CACLLAAQETQYF.

This clone was counted only a few times. Germline and junction disagree at one end, which may indicate a read error. This CDR3 is CATSRDRLGGPQAQHF. The DNA of the CDR3 is TGTGCCACCAGCAGGGACCGCTTAGGGGGACCTCAGGCCCAGCATTTT. This chain connects TRBV15 to TRBJ1-5; D is perhaps TRBD1 (6 bases). Germline assignment: CDR1 LNHNV and CDR2 YYDKDF (reference sequence). The CDR3 contains 16 residues.

The gene calls are TRBV7-9 and TRBJ2-2, with D hard to call. Germline V gives CDR1 SEHNR, CDR2 FQNEAQ (reference sequence). The CDR3 extends over 12 amino acids. V lost 7 bases to trimming and J lost 6 bases, with 9 bases between them. The CDR3 loop is CASTPIAGELFF. The CDR3 region has the DNA TGTGCCAGCACCCCAATAGCCGGGGAGCTGTTTTTT.

The J gene is TRBJ2-2, the V gene TRBV28; TRBD2 might be the D (7 bases). V lost 5 bases and J 4 bases, leaving 26 bases between the germline ends. CDR3 length: 19 amino acids. CDR1 is MDHEN and CDR2 is SYDVKM in the germline V gene. The CDR3 bases are TGTGCCAGCAGTCCTAGTACCGCCTCCCCGGGGGGCTCCACCGGGGAGCTGTTTTTT. Translated, it gives CASSPSTASPGGSTGELFF.

CDR3 sequence reads: CASSAPGGTEAFF. CDR3 bases: TGTGCCAGCAGCGCGCCAGGGGGGACTGAAGCTTTCTTT. The gene calls are TRBV6-5 and TRBJ1-1; 7 bases are a match to TRBD1. Germline lookup yields CDR1 MNHEY and CDR2 SVGAGI. V lost 6 bases to trimming and J lost 5 bases; unmatched junction nucleotides: 6. The CDR3 runs to 13 residues.

The sample holds one count of this clone. The J gene is TRBJ2-3, the V gene TRBV6-1; 7 positions agree with TRBD2. Germline CDR1 is MNHNS and CDR2 is SASEGT. J lost 4 bases, V lost 4 bases, and 11 bases had no gene match. The CDR3 is 16 residues long. The CDR3 DNA follows: TGTGCCAGCAGTGCACTGGGGACTAAGCTGGCAGATACGCAGTATTTT. Protein: CASSALGTKLADTQYF.

Only one count was recorded for this clone. The V and J genes are TRBV7-8 and TRBJ2-3; tentative D call: TRBD2 (6 bases). The CDR3 spans 15 residues. Germline CDR1 is SGHVS and CDR2 is FQNEAQ. Trimming cost V 4 bases and J 5 bases, with 16 bases left between them. The CDR3 bases are TGTGCCAGCAGCTCCTCTGGGGGAGGAAAAGATACGCAGTATTTT. Translation gives CASSSSGGGKDTQYF.

The chain links TRBV4-1 to TRBJ1-5; D not certain. With 0 bases removed from V and 4 bases from J, the gap between germline ends came to 10 bases. Per germline, CDR1 MGHRA and CDR2 YSYEKL. The CDR3 runs 15 residues. The CDR3 sequence: CASSQDPQANQPQHF. The CDR3 DNA reads as TGCGCCAGCAGCCAAGATCCCCAGGCGAATCAGCCCCAGCATTTT.

The V call is TRBV5-1, the J call TRBJ2-1; 8 nucleotides align to TRBD2. Trimming removed 6 bases from V and 4 bases from J; junction bases left unmatched: 9. The CDR3 length is 15 residues. Germline lookup yields CDR1 SGHRS and CDR2 YFSETQ. The CDR3 DNA reads TGCGCCAGCAACTTAAGGCTAGCGGGTTACAATGAGCAGTTCTTC. Residues: CASNLRLAGYNEQFF.

The V call is TRBV29-1, the J call TRBJ2-3; D might be TRBD2 (5 bases). Trimming removed 6 bases at V and 1 base at J, with 14 bases between. The CDR3 spans 14 residues. Germline CDR1 reads SQVTM; CDR2 reads ANQGSEA. For the CDR3, the DNA is TGCAGCGTCGCCCGGGATGGTCGCACAGATACGCAGTATTTT. Amino acids: CSVARDGRTDTQYF.

This chain joins TRBV7-9 and TRBJ2-3; 11 nucleotides align to TRBD2. The CDR3 runs to 18 residues. From germline, CDR1 is SEHNR and CDR2 FQNEAQ (reference sequence). J gave up 5 bases and V 4 bases, and 14 bases lay outside the gene matches. The CDR3 DNA is TGTGCCAGCAGCTCACCCTCCCAACTAGCGGGAGCGGGAGATACGCAGTATTTT. Protein product: CASSSPSQLAGAGDTQYF. The complete variable domain, with remaining parts taken from reference TRBV7-9 and TRBJ2-3, reads DTGVSQNPRHKITKRGQNVTFRCDPISEHNRLYWYRQTLGQGPEFLTYFQNEAQLEKSRLLSDRFSAERPKGSFSTLEIQRTEQGDSAMYLCASSSPSQLAGAGDTQYFGPGTRLTVL.

Regarding this clone: One end of the junction fails to match germline, which may point to a read error. The V gene is TRBV30, the J gene TRBJ2-7; 8 bases align to TRBD1. Germline CDR1 is GTSNPN and CDR2 is SVGIG (reference sequence). The CDR3 has 12 residues. The CDR3 nucleotides are TGTGCCTGGACAGGGGGCTCCCACGAGCAGTACTTC. Translating gives CAWTGGSHEQYF.